The 13 T cell receptor beta chains presented below share a single source sample, sequenced in a study of Graves' ophthalmopathy and Graves' hyperthyroidism. RNA transcripts were the template, and TCR beta CDR3 regions were amplified from them. HTBI-primed first-round RT-PCR preceded second-round multiplex PCR. Via MiXCR, TCRdb re-called the multiplex PCR reads, giving one row per CDR3 protein. The sample lists roughly 610,000 distinct CDR3 sequences, 22% seen once, with approximately 7.7% in the top ten. The material sequenced was peripheral blood. Receptor source: a woman between 18 and 29 years old with stable Graves' hyperthyroidism. Some clones in this sample may be carry-over from other donors' samples.

This clonotype was recorded many times. The chain combines TRBV20-1 with TRBJ2-5; 7 bases match TRBD1. The germline V gene has CDR1 DFQATT and CDR2 SNEGSKA (reference sequence). CDR3 size: 16 residues. J lost 4 bases, V lost 1 base, and 12 bases had no gene match. The CDR3 protein is CSARALDRSELETQYF. CDR3 DNA: TGCAGTGCTAGAGCGTTGGACAGGTCGGAATTAGAGACCCAGTACTTC.

This clonotype was detected ten times or more. Mismatch with germline at one junction end may stem from a read error. The genes are TRBV27 and TRBJ2-4; D is perhaps TRBD2 (6 bases). This CDR3 contains 13 residues. The germline gives CDR1 MNHEY, CDR2 SMNVEV (reference sequence). The CDR3 nucleotides read TGTGCGAGCAAGGAGGGAACCAAAAACATTCAGTACTTC. It codes for CASKEGTKNIQYF.

This clonotype was detected many times. V and J are TRBV28 and TRBJ2-7; 10 positions match TRBD1. V lost 3 bases and J lost 5; bases outside the gene matches: 7. CDR1 and CDR2 from the germline V gene are MDHEN and SYDVKM. The CDR3 sequence is 15 residues long. The CDR3 protein is CASSFRDRGFHEQYF. DNA of the CDR3: TGTGCCAGCAGTTTTAGGGACAGGGGTTTCCACGAGCAGTACTTC.

This clonotype appeared a few times. The rearrangement uses TRBV7-3 and TRBJ1-1, with D possibly TRBD1 on 6 matching bases. CDR3 length: 15 amino acids. The germline CDR1 and CDR2 sequences are SGHTA and FQGTGA. V was trimmed by 2 bases and J by 3 bases, leaving 13 bases between them. The CDR3 sequence: CASSLLGQPHTEAFF. Here the CDR3 DNA reads TGTGCCAGCAGCTTACTCGGACAGCCCCACACTGAAGCTTTCTTT.

The V and J genes are TRBV12-3 or TRBV12-4 and TRBJ1-6; D gene unclear. This CDR3 has 13 residues. V lost 7 bases, J lost 9 bases, and 13 bases lay in between. The CDR3 DNA is TGTGCCAGCAACAAGTGGGGTTCTTCACCCCTCCACTTT. Protein sequence: CASNKWGSSPLHF.

This clonotype was seen many times. The CDR3 loop is CASGLWGGTEAFF. For the CDR3, the DNA is TGTGCTAGTGGTTTGTGGGGGGGCACTGAAGCTTTCTTT. The J gene is TRBJ1-1, the V gene TRBV12-5, with D maybe TRBD1 (5 bases). The germline V gene encodes CDR1 LGHNT and CDR2 FRNRAP. V was shortened by 2 bases and J by 4 bases, with 8 bases between the two germline ends. This CDR3 is 13 amino acids long.

This clonotype showed up many times. The V and J genes are TRBV6-1 and TRBJ1-5; D not certain. CDR1 is MNHNS and CDR2 is SASEGT in the germline V gene. The CDR3 is made up of 13 amino acids. V gave up 3 bases and J gave up 6 bases, with 9 bases separating them. In DNA form, the CDR3 reads TGTGCCAGCAGTGATGGCGATGTTCAGCCCCAGCATTTT. Amino acids: CASSDGDVQPQHF.

This clonotype occurred many times. V and J are TRBV24-1 and TRBJ2-7; perhaps TRBD2 as D (6 bases). The CDR3 length is 15 residues. Germline V gives CDR1 KGHDR, CDR2 SFDVKD. V lost 4 bases and J lost 2, with 14 bases in between. Here the CDR3 DNA reads TGTGCCACCAGTGACCGGGACTCCAAGCCCTACGAGCAGTACTTC. Translating it yields CATSDRDSKPYEQYF.

This clonotype was seen ten or more times. This sequence joins TRBV7-9 and TRBJ2-5, with a possible D match to TRBD2 (6 bases). With 5 bases removed from V and 0 bases from J, the gap between germline ends came to 10 bases. The CDR3 has 14 amino acids. CDR1 and CDR2 (germline): SEHNR, FQNEAQ (reference sequence). The CDR3 nucleotides read TGTGCCAGCAGCCTCCGGGACTACCAAGAGACCCAGTACTTC. This translates into CASSLRDYQETQYF.

This clonotype was seen at least ten times. V is TRBV12-3 or TRBV12-4 and J is TRBJ1-5, with TRBD1 as a possible D gene (5 bases). Between the trimmed V and J ends, which lost 6 bases and 6 bases, there was a span of 21 bases. The CDR3 contains 16 residues. The CDR3 is CASSQSEGRGGQPQHF. CDR3 DNA: TGTGCCAGCAGCCAGAGCGAGGGTCGGGGCGGTCAGCCCCAGCATTTT.

The J gene is TRBJ1-6, the V gene TRBV10-3; 9 nucleotides match TRBD1. The CDR3 runs 14 residues. Germline V gene data show CDR1 as ENHRY and CDR2 as SYGVKD. V was pared by 5 bases and J by 7 bases, with 3 bases of the junction left unmatched. The CDR3 reads CAISRTGENSPLHF. The CDR3 DNA reads TGTGCCATCAGTAGGACAGGGGAAAATTCACCCCTCCACTTT.

This clonotype was picked up many times. This chain joins TRBV7-3 and TRBJ1-2, with 9 bases that match TRBD1. CDR3 length: 14 amino acids. The V gene's germline CDR1 is SGHTA and CDR2 FQGTGA. V trimming: 3 bases; J trimming: 7 bases; junction bases outside the gene matches: 6. CDR3 in DNA: TGTGCCAGCAGCTTTGACAGGGGGTCGAGTGGCTACACCTTC. Its protein product is CASSFDRGSSGYTF.

Ten or more counts support this clonotype. The rearrangement joins TRBV6-1 to TRBJ2-5; 10 nucleotides match TRBD2. Germline values: CDR1 MNHNS, CDR2 SASEGT. This CDR3 has 15 amino acids. V lost 4 bases and J lost 3; bases outside the gene matches: 5. CDR3 amino acids: CASSGWTSGKETQYF. The CDR3, as DNA: TGTGCCAGCAGTGGATGGACTAGCGGCAAAGAGACCCAGTACTTC.